Presented here are 31 T cell receptor beta chains from one specimen sequenced in a study of cytomegalovirus exposure and HLA in healthy donors. The PCR was carried out with 60 Vbeta primers and 13 Jbeta primers. Clones were sequenced by immunoSEQ multiplex PCR, and TCRdb holds only the in-frame ones, with some missing. The sample consists of roughly 120,000 clones, more than 60% of them appearing once. The sample consisted of PBMCs. The receptors come from a woman aged 40 to 50 in good health and CMV-seropositive.

The chain recombines TRBV12-5 with TRBJ2-5; D remains ambiguous. The CDR3 runs to 12 residues. V was trimmed by 6 bases and J by 4 bases, leaving 9 bases between them. The germline V gene encodes CDR1 LGHNT and CDR2 FRNRAP. The CDR3, as DNA: TGTGCTAGTGGCCCCAACTCAGAGACCCAGTACTTC. Protein sequence: CASGPNSETQYF.

This clone appeared a few times. This CDR3 is CASSTLESYGSPLHF. The DNA of the CDR3 is TGTGCCAGCAGCACCCTGGAGTCGTACGGTTCACCCCTCCACTTT. This chain connects TRBV9 to TRBJ1-6; no reliable D call. V was pared by 4 bases and J by 9 bases, with 17 bases between. Germline CDR1 and CDR2: SGDLS and YYNGEE. This CDR3 spans 15 amino acids. Drawing the rest from reference TRBV9 and TRBJ1-6, the complete variable domain is DSGVTQTPKHLITATGQRVTLRCSPRSGDLSVYWYQQSLDQGLQFLIQYYNGEERAKGNILERFSAQQFPDLHSELNLSSLELGDSALYFCASSTLESYGSPLHFGNGTRLTVT.

J is TRBJ1-2 and V is TRBV6-5; D is possibly TRBD1 (5 bases). V was cut by 0 bases and J by 5 bases, with 16 bases left in between. CDR1 is MNHEY, CDR2 SVGAGI, per germline. The CDR3 has 16 amino acids. The CDR3 region is CASSYSGARVTYGYTF. The CDR3 bases are TGTGCCAGCAGTTACTCTGGGGCCAGAGTCACGTATGGCTACACCTTC.

At least ten counts were recorded for this clone. The V gene is TRBV6-4, the J gene TRBJ2-3; 11 bases align to TRBD1. Per the germline V gene, CDR1 is MRHNA and CDR2 is SNTAGT. V lost 4 bases, J lost 4 bases, and 1 base stayed unmatched. CDR3 length: 14 amino acids. CDR3 sequence reads: CASSGTGGADTQYF. The CDR3 nucleotides are TGTGCCAGCAGTGGGACAGGGGGCGCAGATACGCAGTATTTT.

The chain is built from TRBV19 and TRBJ2-7; 7 bases match TRBD1. Trimming cost V 3 bases and J 3 bases; bases outside gene matches: 23. Germline V CDR1 and CDR2: LNHDA, SQIVND (reference sequence). This CDR3 spans 20 amino acids. As DNA, the CDR3 is TGTGCCAGTAGTATCCGCCCGACAACCCATCCCGGGACAGCTGTCTACGAGCAGTACTTC. This sequence encodes CASSIRPTTHPGTAVYEQYF.

The chain uses TRBV7-8 and TRBJ1-5, with a weak D call TRBD1 (5 bases). Germline V CDR1 and CDR2: SGHVS, FQNEAQ. Trimming cost V 5 bases and J 11 bases, with 25 bases left between them. This CDR3 is 16 amino acids long. CDR3 loop: CASSTLPGGGYGTQHF. Here the CDR3 DNA reads TGTGCCAGCAGCACGCTCCCGGGGGGGGGATATGGAACCCAGCATTTT.

This clone has more than one count but fewer than ten. V gene TRBV6-5 combines with J gene TRBJ1-5; TRBD1 aligns across 10 bases. Germline CDR1 MNHEY, CDR2 SVGAGI. V shed 6 bases, J shed 4 bases, and the junction held 6 bases outside the gene matches. CDR3 length: 15 residues. CDR3 sequence (DNA): TGTGCCAGCAGCCAGGGACAGGGGAAAAATCAGCCCCAGCATTTT. Translating it yields CASSQGQGKNQPQHF.

The chain has TRBV27 and TRBJ1-1; no reliable D call. Trimming removed 6 bases at V and 2 bases at J, with 13 bases between. Looked up from germline, CDR1 is MNHEY and CDR2 is SMNVEV (reference sequence). This CDR3 is 14 amino acids long. The CDR3 here is CASRPAGGNTEAFF. CDR3 bases: TGTGCCAGCAGACCGGCGGGCGGAAACACTGAAGCTTTCTTT.

This chain uses TRBV7-2 with TRBJ2-7; 7 bases are shared with TRBD2. Germline V lookup: CDR1 SGHTA, CDR2 FQGNSA. V shed 3 bases and J 6 bases; nucleotides not matched to a gene: 11. The CDR3 loop spans 15 amino acids. CDR3 protein: CASSLGGGPLREQYF. In DNA form, the CDR3 reads TGTGCCAGCAGCTTGGGGGGAGGGCCGTTGCGCGAGCAGTACTTC.

This clone occurred once. The chain joins TRBV7-3 to TRBJ2-3; no clear D. Between the trimmed V and J ends, which lost 5 bases and 2 bases, there was a span of 17 bases. The CDR3 runs to 16 residues. Germline CDR1 reads SGHTA; CDR2 reads FQGTGA. CDR3 in DNA: TGTGCCAGCAGCCCGATTCAAACTGCCTCCACAGATACGCAGTATTTT. Translation gives CASSPIQTASTDTQYF.

V usage is TRBV19 and J usage is TRBJ2-3; D is uncertain. In germline, CDR1 is LNHDA, CDR2 SQIVND (reference sequence). CDR3 length: 13 amino acids. Trimming cost V 6 bases and J 1 base, with 8 bases left between them. The CDR3 protein is CASSPTGTDTQYF. For the CDR3, the DNA is TGTGCCAGTAGCCCCACAGGCACAGATACGCAGTATTTT.

The rearrangement uses TRBV18 and TRBJ1-1, with TRBD1 as a possible D gene (5 bases). The germline gives CDR1 KGHSH, CDR2 LQKENI. The CDR3 length is 15 residues. The V and J ends lost 0 bases and 2 bases respectively, with 10 bases between them. The CDR3, as DNA: TGTGCCAGCTCACCACCGGAGGGGATAAACACTGAAGCTTTCTTT. Protein: CASSPPEGINTEAFF.

The chain has TRBV4-1 and TRBJ1-3; D possibly corresponds to TRBD1 (6 bases). Trimming cost V 2 bases and J 6 bases, with 14 bases left between them. This CDR3 has 15 residues. CDR1 and CDR2 (germline): MGHRA, YSYEKL. The CDR3 loop reads CASSQLFGQLNTIYF. For the CDR3, the DNA is TGCGCCAGCAGCCAACTTTTCGGACAGTTAAACACCATATATTTT.

The chain combines TRBV5-1 with TRBJ1-1; 7 bases agree with TRBD1. The V gene's germline CDR1 is SGHRS and CDR2 YFSETQ. The CDR3 has 13 residues. With V trimmed by 4 bases and J by 6 bases, 6 bases remained unmatched. CDR3 DNA: TGCGCCAGCAGCCTAGACACAGGGGCTGAAGCTTTCTTT. Residues: CASSLDTGAEAFF.

This chain uses TRBV5-1 with TRBJ2-7, with TRBD2 matching 10 bases. Germline trimming cut 0 bases from V and 6 bases from J; bases unmatched to any gene: 3. This CDR3 contains 14 residues. The V gene's germline CDR1 is SGHRS and CDR2 YFSETQ. The CDR3 region has the DNA TGCGCCAGCAGCTTGGAGCGGGGGGGCTCCGAGCAGTACTTC. This codes for CASSLERGGSEQYF.

The CDR3 protein is CASSPQRPRVDEKLFF. Written as DNA, the CDR3 is TGTGCCAGCTCGCCGCAGAGACCCAGGGTCGATGAAAAACTGTTTTTT. The rearrangement links TRBV18 to TRBJ1-4; D is perhaps TRBD1 (5 bases). CDR1 and CDR2 (germline): KGHSH, LQKENI. The length of the CDR3 is 16 residues. Trimming stripped 6 bases from V and 6 bases from J, with 20 bases between.

The chain couples TRBV30 to TRBJ1-5; no firm D call. The CDR3 is 14 residues long. Germline CDR1 reads GTSNPN; CDR2 reads SVGIG (reference sequence). V lost 1 base to trimming and J lost 2 bases, with 9 bases between them. The CDR3 is CAWSAGLGNQPQHF. The CDR3 DNA is TGTGCCTGGAGTGCCGGACTTGGCAATCAGCCCCAGCATTTT.

The chain is built from TRBV27 and TRBJ2-2; 12 nucleotides agree with TRBD2. Germline assignment: CDR1 MNHEY and CDR2 SMNVEV (reference sequence). Losses at the gene ends were 8 bases for V and 6 bases for J; bases not matched to a gene: 7. The CDR3 runs 15 residues. CDR3 sequence: CASGPLAGGSGELFF. CDR3 coding DNA: TGTGCCAGCGGTCCACTAGCGGGAGGTTCCGGGGAGCTGTTTTTT.

The V call is TRBV27, the J call TRBJ2-2; TRBD1 agrees at 10 bases. The CDR3 runs to 15 residues. Losses at the gene ends were 5 bases for V and 6 bases for J; bases not matched to a gene: 6. Germline-derived CDR1 and CDR2 are MNHEY and SMNVEV (reference sequence). The CDR3: CASSPGTGVAGELFF. The CDR3 nucleotides read TGTGCCAGCAGTCCCGGGACAGGGGTGGCCGGGGAGCTGTTTTTT.

The genes are TRBV2 and TRBJ1-4, with 9 bases identical to TRBD1. Per germline, CDR1 SNHLY and CDR2 FYNNEI. The CDR3 extends over 15 amino acids. Germline trimming cut 5 bases from V and 8 bases from J; bases unmatched to any gene: 9. CDR3 sequence: CASSRGTGSNEKLFF. For the CDR3, the DNA is TGTGCCAGCAGTCGGGGGACAGGGAGTAACGAAAAACTGTTTTTT.

V gene TRBV4-2 combines with J gene TRBJ2-5; 7 bases agree with TRBD2. The J call may be incorrect, as the DNA end agrees better with TRBJ2-7. The CDR3 covers 16 residues. The germline CDR1 and CDR2 sequences are LGHNA and YNFKEQ. The CDR3 DNA reads as TGTGCCAGCAGCCAACGATCGACTAGCCTAGACTACGAGCAGTACTTC. Translated: CASSQRSTSLDYEQYF.

This chain links TRBV23-1 with TRBJ2-4; possibly TRBD1 for D (6 bases). TRBV23-1 is designated an ORF whose function remains uncertain. This CDR3 is 20 amino acids long. Trimming removed 11 bases from V and 0 bases from J, with 32 bases in between. The CDR3 sequence is CASPTGGDTHFLLAKNIQYF. CDR3 nucleotides: TGCGCCTCACCGACTGGGGGCGACACCCACTTCCTACTAGCCAAAAACATTCAGTACTTC.

This clone was picked up one time. The V gene is TRBV29-1, the J gene TRBJ2-5; 9 bases fit TRBD1. This CDR3 is built from 13 residues. After removal of 4 bases from V and 5 bases from J, the junction contained 5 bases not matched to a gene. Germline lookup yields CDR1 SQVTM and CDR2 ANQGSEA. CDR3 DNA: TGCAGCGTTGCGGACAGGGGAAGGGAGACCCAGTACTTC. Translated: CSVADRGRETQYF.

Worth noting for this clone: The junction does not match germline at one end; this may be a read error. The J gene is TRBJ2-7, the V gene TRBV7-9; 14 bases fit TRBD2. The CDR3 has 19 residues. Per the germline V gene, CDR1 is SEHNR and CDR2 is FQNEAQ (reference sequence). CDR3 nucleotides: TGTACCAGCAGCTTTTCGACTAGCGGGAGGGCCATCCCCTCCGCCGAGCAGTACTTC. As protein: CTSSFSTSGRAIPSAEQYF.

The chain links TRBV9 to TRBJ2-1, with 14 bases that match TRBD2. V trimming: 3 bases; J trimming: 7 bases; junction bases outside the gene matches: 15. The CDR3 has 19 amino acids. Germline lookup yields CDR1 SGDLS and CDR2 YYNGEE. CDR3 residues: CASSDTRGTSGGVMNEQFF. DNA of the CDR3: TGTGCCAGCAGCGATACAAGGGGGACTAGCGGGGGAGTTATGAATGAGCAGTTCTTC. The complete variable domain, with remaining parts taken from reference TRBV9 and TRBJ2-1, reads DSGVTQTPKHLITATGQRVTLRCSPRSGDLSVYWYQQSLDQGLQFLIQYYNGEERAKGNILERFSAQQFPDLHSELNLSSLELGDSALYFCASSDTRGTSGGVMNEQFFGPGTRLTVL.

The V gene is TRBV5-3, the J gene TRBJ1-2; 11 positions match TRBD1. TRBV5-3 is an ORF, and what it does is uncertain. This CDR3 comprises 15 residues. V was pared by 4 bases and J by 8 bases, with 10 bases of the junction left unmatched. The CDR3 reads CARSPIGQGAWGYTF. CDR3 sequence (DNA): TGTGCCAGAAGCCCCATCGGACAGGGGGCTTGGGGCTACACCTTC.

The chain employs TRBV19 and TRBJ1-4; 8 bases agree with TRBD1. This CDR3 region has 16 residues. Germline loops: CDR1 LNHDA, CDR2 SQIVND (reference sequence). V gave up 6 bases and J gave up 4 bases; unmatched junction bases: 10. Here the CDR3 DNA reads TGTGCCAGTAGGAATGCCCGAGGACAGGGTAATGAAAAACTGTTTTTT. As protein: CASRNARGQGNEKLFF. Full variable domain (remainder filled in from reference TRBV19 and TRBJ1-4): DGGITQSPKYLFRKEGQNVTLSCEQNLNHDAMYWYRQDPGQGLRLIYYSQIVNDFQKGDIAEGYSVSREKKESFPLTVTSAQKNPTAFYLCASRNARGQGNEKLFFGSGTQLSVL.

This clone has only one observation. The V and J genes are TRBV10-3 and TRBJ2-7, with 9 bases that match TRBD1. V trimming: 5 bases; J trimming: 5 bases; junction bases outside the gene matches: 7. This CDR3 spans 14 amino acids. Germline-derived CDR1 and CDR2 are ENHRY and SYGVKD. The CDR3 nucleotides are TGTGCCATCAGTCGGACAGGGGAATTGCACGAGCAGTACTTC. Translation gives CAISRTGELHEQYF.

The V call is TRBV6-4, the J call TRBJ2-5, with 8 nucleotides matching TRBD1. V lost 5 bases to trimming and J lost 11 bases; unmatched junction nucleotides: 10. Germline-derived CDR1 and CDR2 are MRHNA and SNTAGT. This CDR3 comprises 13 residues. The CDR3 coding sequence is TGTGCCAGCAGTTCCGACAGGGGTGGGGAGCAGTACTTC. Translation: CASSSDRGGEQYF.

V is TRBV6-1 and J is TRBJ1-4; no clear D. Germline V gene lookup returns CDR1 MNHNS and CDR2 SASEGT. Trimming shortened V by 3 bases and J by 6 bases, and 11 bases separated the two germline ends. The length of the CDR3 is 14 residues. CDR3 coding DNA: TGTGCCAGCAGTGAGGGAGGGTTGGATGAAAAACTGTTTTTT. Residues: CASSEGGLDEKLFF.

The genes are TRBV18 and TRBJ2-1; the match to TRBD2 covers 8 bases. The CDR3 runs to 16 residues. Germline loops: CDR1 KGHSH, CDR2 LQKENI. V lost 0 bases to trimming and J lost 6 bases; unmatched junction nucleotides: 7. The chain's CDR3 is CASSPPTGGGGNEQFF. CDR3 sequence (DNA): TGTGCCAGCTCACCACCAACGGGAGGGGGGGGCAATGAGCAGTTCTTC.